Listed below are T cell receptor beta chains from one sample, sequenced in a study of T cell changes during pregnancy in multiple sclerosis. Only in-frame clones appear in the TCRdb table, and some are missing; sequencing was by immunoSEQ multiplex PCR. Of about 22,000 clones in the sample, about 91% were seen once. Here the sequenced sample was CD4+ T cells from peripheral blood mononuclear cells, taken in the third trimester of pregnancy. The receptors stem from a female donor with multiple sclerosis, enrolled in a pregnancy study. CDR3s include the opening cysteine and the closing phenylalanine or tryptophan. A D gene is named only where the DNA matches it firmly. Only some rows state a clone size, as once, few, many or a class for expanded clones.

clone size | J gene | D gene | V gene | CDR3 DNA | CDR3 protein
few | TRBJ1-2 | NA | TRBV5-8 | TGTGCCAGCAGCGTGACAGGAGGTACGCGTGGCTACACCTTC | CASSVTGGTRGYTF
once | TRBJ1-3 | NA | TRBV7-9 | TGTGCCAGCAGCTTATTGCGGAGCTCTGGAAACACCATATATTTT | CASSLLRSSGNTIYF
NA | TRBJ1-1 | NA | TRBV29-1 | TGCAGCGTTGGGGAGGGAGGAGGCACTGAAGCTTTCTTT | CSVGEGGGTEAFF
NA | TRBJ2-1 | TRBD2 | TRBV11-3 | TGTGCCAGCAGCCCGGGCGGGGGGAATGAGCAGTTCTTC | CASSPGGGNEQFF
NA | TRBJ2-7 | TRBD1 | TRBV30 | TGTGCCTGGGGACAGGTTTCCCCCGAGCAGTACTTC | CAWGQVSPEQYF
NA | TRBJ2-7 | TRBD2 | TRBV7-2 | TGTGCCAGCAGCTTCAGCGGGGGGAAGGGGTACGAGCAGTACTTC | CASSFSGGKGYEQYF
NA | TRBJ2-7 | TRBD1 | TRBV18 | TGTGCCAGCTCACCAAACACAGGGGCCTTTTATAGCGAGCAGTACTTC | CASSPNTGAFYSEQYF
few | TRBJ1-5 | NA | TRBV7-4 | TGTGGTGAGGGCCTTTGGCAGCCCCAGCATTTT | CGEGLWQPQHF
once | TRBJ2-2 | NA | TRBV27 | TGTGCCAGCAGATTCGCCGGGGAGCTGTTTTTT | CASRFAGELFF
NA | TRBJ2-5 | NA | TRBV7-9 | TGTGCCAGCAGCTTCCGGCTCCAGGGGGAGACCCAGTACTTC | CASSFRLQGETQYF
NA | TRBJ2-2 | TRBD1 | TRBV19 | TGTGCCAGTACCCGGACAGGGGGTAACACCGGGGAGCTGTTTTTT | CASTRTGGNTGELFF
NA | TRBJ2-4 | TRBD2 | TRBV19 | TGTGCCAGTAGTATTCAAGGGACTAGCGGGCCGAAAAACATTCAGTACTTC | CASSIQGTSGPKNIQYF
NA | TRBJ1-2 | TRBD1 | TRBV6-5 | TGTGCCAGCAGTTACGGACAGGGAAACTATGGCTACACCTTC | CASSYGQGNYGYTF
NA | TRBJ1-4 | TRBD1 | TRBV15 | TGTGCCACCAGCAGCCAGCCGGGACAGGGTTTTGAAAAACTGTTTTTT | CATSSQPGQGFEKLFF
NA | TRBJ2-1 | TRBD2 | TRBV6-6 | TGTGCCAGCAGTTACCCTAGGACTAGCGGTATCAATGAGCAGTTCTTC | CASSYPRTSGINEQFF
few | TRBJ1-2 | NA | TRBV18 | TGTGCCAGCCTAAATTCAGACAGAGGCTACACCTTC | CASLNSDRGYTF
NA | TRBJ1-1 | NA | TRBV14 | TGTGCCAGCAGTGCCGGGAGGAGGGCTTGGACTGAAGCTTTCTTT | CASSAGRRAWTEAFF
NA | TRBJ1-2 | NA | TRBV28 | TGTGCCAGCAGTTCCCGCCGAGAGGATGGCTACACCTTC | CASSSRREDGYTF
NA | TRBJ1-1 | TRBD1 | TRBV2 | TGTGCCGGACAGGCTATGAACACTGAAGCTTTCTTT | CAGQAMNTEAFF
NA | TRBJ2-5 | NA | TRBV7-8 | TGTGCCAGCAGCTTTGACACCCAAGAGACCCAGTACTTC | CASSFDTQETQYF
NA | TRBJ1-6 | NA | TRBV6-1 | TGTGCCAGCAGTGAAGGTTTGGAGGGATCACCCCTCCACTTT | CASSEGLEGSPLHF
NA | TRBJ2-5 | TRBD1 | TRBV7-9 | TGTGCCAGCAGCTCAGGGCCGGGACAGGGTCAAGAGACCCAGTACTTC | CASSSGPGQGQETQYF
NA | TRBJ1-4 | TRBD1 | TRBV4-3 | TGCGCCAGCAGCCAAGATAGGGGACAGGGACGGGAAAAACTGTTTTTT | CASSQDRGQGREKLFF
NA | TRBJ2-2 | TRBD2 | TRBV12-5 | TGTGCTAGTGGTTTGGTAACGGCGGGGGCCGGGGAGCTGTTTTTT | CASGLVTAGAGELFF
NA | TRBJ1-1 | NA | TRBV9 | TGTGCCAGCAGCGTAGCGGGGTTAGGTGAAGCTTTCTTT | CASSVAGLGEAFF
NA | TRBJ1-1 | TRBD1 | TRBV5-1 | TGCGCCAGCAGGTCAGGGGGCTTTGGGAACACTGAAGCTTTCTTT | CASRSGGFGNTEAFF
NA | TRBJ2-7 | TRBD1 | TRBV13 | TGTGCCAGCAGCTTATATGCAGGGGGACAGGGGGCCCACGAGCAGTACTTC | CASSLYAGGQGAHEQYF
NA | TRBJ2-6 | NA | TRBV5-4 | TGTGCCAGCAGCTTGAAGGGGGATAGCTCTGGGGCCAACGTCCTGACTTTC | CASSLKGDSSGANVLTF
NA | TRBJ2-3 | TRBD2 | TRBV7-3 | TGTGCCAGCAGCGACAGACTAGCGGGGGGGCCCGGAGATACGCAGTATTTT | CASSDRLAGGPGDTQYF
NA | TRBJ2-7 | TRBD1 | TRBV2 | TGTGCCAGCAGTGATCAGGGGGCGGGCTACGAGCAGTACTTC | CASSDQGAGYEQYF
NA | TRBJ2-1 | NA | TRBV5-1 | TGCGCCAGCAGCTTGGACAGGCCGCCCTACAATGAGCAGTTCTTC | CASSLDRPPYNEQFF
NA | TRBJ1-5 | NA | TRBV15 | TGTGCCACTAGTCCAGAGGATATCTGGAGGCAAGGAGGAATAAATCAGCCCCAGCATTTT | CATSPEDIWRQGGINQPQHF
NA | TRBJ2-5 | NA | TRBV5-1 | TGCGCCAGCAGCTCCCTACAGGGAAAAGGGGAGACCCAGTACTTC | CASSSLQGKGETQYF
NA | TRBJ2-7 | TRBD1 | TRBV28 | TGTGCCATCCGCGGCGGGACAGGGTTTTGGAGCGAGCAGTACTTC | CAIRGGTGFWSEQYF
NA | TRBJ2-5 | TRBD2 | TRBV2 | TGTGCCAGCAGTTCTCTGGGGGGGCAAGAGACCCAGTACTTC | CASSSLGGQETQYF
NA | TRBJ1-4 | TRBD1 | TRBV6-6 | TGTGCCAGCAGTTACCAGGGGGCGGATGAAAAACTGTTTTTT | CASSYQGADEKLFF
NA | TRBJ2-2 | TRBD1 | TRBV18 | TGTGCCAGCTCATCGGAGACAGGGGCTACCGGGGAGCTGTTTTTT | CASSSETGATGELFF
NA | TRBJ2-7 | TRBD1 | TRBV10-1 | TGCGCCAGTCAGACAGGGGGCTTTTTTGAGCAGTACTTC | CASQTGGFFEQYF
NA | TRBJ1-3 | TRBD1 | TRBV9 | TGTGCCAGCAGCTCGGGACAGCGAAACACCATATATTTT | CASSSGQRNTIYF
NA | TRBJ2-5 | TRBD2 | TRBV5-1 | TGCGCCAGCAGCGGGACCGGGACTAGTCTAGAGACCCAGTACTTC | CASSGTGTSLETQYF
NA | TRBJ1-2 | TRBD1 | TRBV5-4 | TGTGCCAGCAGTTCCGTCGGGACAGGGGGGTACTATGGCTACACCTTC | CASSSVGTGGYYGYTF
NA | TRBJ1-1 | NA | TRBV4-3 | TGCGCCAGCAGCCAAGATGCGGGCCCGAGCACTGAAGCTTTCTTT | CASSQDAGPSTEAFF
NA | TRBJ1-5 | NA | TRBV27 | TGTGCCAGCAGTTTGTACGGCGGGAGGGCTGGTTTTAGGCCCCAGCATTTT | CASSLYGGRAGFRPQHF
once | TRBJ2-5 | NA | TRBV6-6 | TGTGCCAGCAGTTACAATCGGGGAGAGACCCAGTACTTC | CASSYNRGETQYF